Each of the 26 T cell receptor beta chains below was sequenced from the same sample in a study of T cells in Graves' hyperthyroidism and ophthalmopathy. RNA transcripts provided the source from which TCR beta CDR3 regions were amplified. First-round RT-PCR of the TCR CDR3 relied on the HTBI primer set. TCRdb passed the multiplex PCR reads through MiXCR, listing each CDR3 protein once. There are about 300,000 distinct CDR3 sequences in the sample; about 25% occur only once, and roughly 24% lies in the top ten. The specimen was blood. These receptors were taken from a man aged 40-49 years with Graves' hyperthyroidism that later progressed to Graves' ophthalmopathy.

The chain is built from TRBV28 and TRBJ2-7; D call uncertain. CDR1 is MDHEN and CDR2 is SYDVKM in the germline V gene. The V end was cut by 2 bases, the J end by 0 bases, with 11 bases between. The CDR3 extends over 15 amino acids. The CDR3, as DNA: TGTGCCAGCAGTTTAGACCTTCCGAGCTCCTACGAGCAGTACTTC. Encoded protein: CASSLDLPSSYEQYF.

The DNA for the CDR3 is TGTGCCAGCAGCGAAGGACACTTCTATGGCTACACCTTC. It yields the protein CASSEGHFYGYTF. The V and J genes are TRBV9 and TRBJ1-2; perhaps TRBD1 as D (5 bases). V was pared by 3 bases and J by 4 bases, with 10 bases between. The germline CDR1 and CDR2 sequences are SGDLS and YYNGEE. The CDR3 covers 13 residues.

The CDR3 bases are TGTGCCAGCACTACAGGGCCAGGTCAGCCCCAGCATTTT. It yields the protein CASTTGPGQPQHF. The V and J genes are TRBV6-2 or TRBV6-3 and TRBJ1-5; D might be TRBD1 (6 bases). V shed 7 bases and J shed 6 bases, with 13 bases lying between them. The CDR3 is 13 residues long. Germline-derived CDR1 and CDR2 are MNHEY and SVGEGT.

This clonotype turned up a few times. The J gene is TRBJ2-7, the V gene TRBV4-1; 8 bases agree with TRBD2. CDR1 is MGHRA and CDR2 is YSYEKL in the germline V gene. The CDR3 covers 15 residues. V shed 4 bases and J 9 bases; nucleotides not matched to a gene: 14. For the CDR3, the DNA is TGCGCCAGCAGCCGCGATAGCGGGGAGGCCTGGGGGCAGTACTTC. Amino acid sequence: CASSRDSGEAWGQYF.

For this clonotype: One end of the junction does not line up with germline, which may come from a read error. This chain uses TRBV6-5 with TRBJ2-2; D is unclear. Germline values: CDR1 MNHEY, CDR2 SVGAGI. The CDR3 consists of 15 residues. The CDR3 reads CAGSYGSSPYGELFF. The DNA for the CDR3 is TGTGCCGGCAGTTACGGGTCTAGTCCGTACGGGGAGCTGTTTTTT.

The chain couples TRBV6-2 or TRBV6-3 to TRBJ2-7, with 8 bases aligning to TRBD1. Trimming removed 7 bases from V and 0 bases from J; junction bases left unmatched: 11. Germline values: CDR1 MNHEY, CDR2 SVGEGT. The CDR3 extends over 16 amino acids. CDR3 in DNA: TGTGCCAGCATCCGACCGGGACAGGCGTTCTCCTACGAGCAGTACTTC. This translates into CASIRPGQAFSYEQYF.

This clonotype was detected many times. The chain's CDR3 is CASSTGVMNTEAFF. CDR3 DNA sequence: TGTGCCAGCAGTACAGGGGTAATGAACACTGAAGCTTTCTTT. This chain uses TRBV6-2 or TRBV6-3 with TRBJ1-1; 7 bases are a match to TRBD1. The CDR3 has 14 residues. The J segment lost 0 bases and the V segment lost 5 bases, leaving 3 bases of the junction unmatched. The V gene's germline CDR1 is MNHEY and CDR2 SVGEGT.

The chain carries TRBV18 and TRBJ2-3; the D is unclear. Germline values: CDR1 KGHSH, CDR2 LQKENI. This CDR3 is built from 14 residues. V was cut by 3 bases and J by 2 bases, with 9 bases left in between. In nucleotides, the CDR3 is TGTGCCAGCTCACCTGTCGGAATCACAGATACGCAGTATTTT. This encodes CASSPVGITDTQYF.

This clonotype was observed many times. This chain's CDR3 is CSASHNANTGELFF. CDR3 DNA: TGCAGTGCTAGTCACAACGCGAACACCGGGGAGCTGTTTTTT. V usage is TRBV20-1 and J usage is TRBJ2-2; the D is unclear. There are 14 residues in the CDR3. The V gene lost 3 bases and the J gene lost 0 bases, with 8 bases spanning the gap. The germline gives CDR1 DFQATT, CDR2 SNEGSKA (reference sequence).

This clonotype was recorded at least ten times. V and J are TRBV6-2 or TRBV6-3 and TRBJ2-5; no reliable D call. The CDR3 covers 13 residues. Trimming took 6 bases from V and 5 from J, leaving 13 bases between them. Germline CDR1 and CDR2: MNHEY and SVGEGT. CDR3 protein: CASSQGPKETQYF. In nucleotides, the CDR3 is TGTGCCAGCAGCCAAGGGCCAAAGGAGACCCAGTACTTC.

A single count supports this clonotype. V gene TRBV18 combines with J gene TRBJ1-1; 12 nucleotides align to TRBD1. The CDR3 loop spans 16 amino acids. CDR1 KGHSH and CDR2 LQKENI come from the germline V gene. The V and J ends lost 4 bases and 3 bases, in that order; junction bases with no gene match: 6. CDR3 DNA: TGTGCCAGCTCACTGGGACAGGGGGCAGGGGACACTGAAGCTTTCTTT. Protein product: CASSLGQGAGDTEAFF.

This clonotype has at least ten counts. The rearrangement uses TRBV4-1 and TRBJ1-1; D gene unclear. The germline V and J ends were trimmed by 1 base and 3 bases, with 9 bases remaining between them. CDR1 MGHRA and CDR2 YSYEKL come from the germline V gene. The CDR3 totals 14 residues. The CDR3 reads CASSQGRTDTEAFF. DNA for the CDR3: TGCGCCAGCAGCCAAGGAAGAACAGACACTGAAGCTTTCTTT.

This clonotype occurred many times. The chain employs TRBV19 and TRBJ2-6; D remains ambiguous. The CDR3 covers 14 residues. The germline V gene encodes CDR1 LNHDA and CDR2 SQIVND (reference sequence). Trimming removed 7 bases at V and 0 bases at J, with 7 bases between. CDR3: CASNYLSGANVLTF. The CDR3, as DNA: TGTGCCAGTAACTATCTCTCTGGGGCCAACGTCCTGACTTTC.

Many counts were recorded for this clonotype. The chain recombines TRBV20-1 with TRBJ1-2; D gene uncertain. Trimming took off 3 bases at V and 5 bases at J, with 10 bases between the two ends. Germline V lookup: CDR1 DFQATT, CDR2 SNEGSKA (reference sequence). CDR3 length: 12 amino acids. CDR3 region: CSASTPSYGYTF. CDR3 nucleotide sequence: TGCAGTGCTAGTACACCTAGTTATGGCTACACCTTC.

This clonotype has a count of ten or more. The chain's CDR3 is CASSLSRGFSLVTEAFF. The CDR3 DNA is TGTGCCAGCAGCTTATCACGGGGGTTTAGTTTGGTCACTGAAGCTTTCTTT. V gene TRBV7-6 combines with J gene TRBJ1-1; D possibly corresponds to TRBD1 (5 bases). The V and J ends lost 2 bases and 4 bases respectively, with 20 bases between them. The CDR3 contains 17 residues. The V gene's germline CDR1 is SGHVS and CDR2 FNYEAQ.

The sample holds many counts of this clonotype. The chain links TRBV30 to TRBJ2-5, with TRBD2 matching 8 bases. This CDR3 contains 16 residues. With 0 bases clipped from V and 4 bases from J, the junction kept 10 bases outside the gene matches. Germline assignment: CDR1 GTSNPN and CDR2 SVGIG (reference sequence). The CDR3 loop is CAWSVGAGVGSETQYF. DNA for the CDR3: TGTGCCTGGAGTGTAGGAGCGGGAGTGGGGTCAGAGACCCAGTACTTC.

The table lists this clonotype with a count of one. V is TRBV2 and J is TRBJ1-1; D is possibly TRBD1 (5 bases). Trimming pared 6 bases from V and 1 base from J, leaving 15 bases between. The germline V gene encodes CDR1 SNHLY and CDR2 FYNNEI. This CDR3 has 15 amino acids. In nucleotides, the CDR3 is TGTGCCAGCAGATCCCGGGGCGACCCGAACACTGAAGCTTTCTTT. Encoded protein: CASRSRGDPNTEAFF.

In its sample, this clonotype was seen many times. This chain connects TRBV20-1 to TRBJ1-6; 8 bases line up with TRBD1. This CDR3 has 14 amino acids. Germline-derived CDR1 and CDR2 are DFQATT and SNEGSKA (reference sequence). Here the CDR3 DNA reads TGCAGACAAAGCAGACAGGGGTTAAATTCACCCCTCCACTTT. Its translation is CRQSRQGLNSPLHF.

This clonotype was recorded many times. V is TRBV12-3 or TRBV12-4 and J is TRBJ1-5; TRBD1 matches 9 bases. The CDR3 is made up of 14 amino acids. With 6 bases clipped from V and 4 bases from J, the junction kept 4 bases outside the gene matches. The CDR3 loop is CASSWGQGNQPQHF. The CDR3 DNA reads TGTGCCAGCAGCTGGGGACAGGGAAATCAGCCCCAGCATTTT.

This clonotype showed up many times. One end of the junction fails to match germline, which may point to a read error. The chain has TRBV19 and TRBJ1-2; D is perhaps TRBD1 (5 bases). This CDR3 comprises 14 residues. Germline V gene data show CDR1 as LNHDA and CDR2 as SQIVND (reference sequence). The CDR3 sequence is CVSSIQDTVYGYTF. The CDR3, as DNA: TGTGTCAGTAGTATCCAGGACACTGTGTATGGCTACACCTTC.

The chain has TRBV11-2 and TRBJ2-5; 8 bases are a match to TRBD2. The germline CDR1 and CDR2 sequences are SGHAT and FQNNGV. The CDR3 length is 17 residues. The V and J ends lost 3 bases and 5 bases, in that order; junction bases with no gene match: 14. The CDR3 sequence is CASSFTPPSGSGETQYF. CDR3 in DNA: TGTGCCAGCAGCTTTACCCCCCCAAGCGGGAGCGGGGAGACCCAGTACTTC.

CDR3 residues: CASSSGLAGDREETQYF. In nucleotides, the CDR3 is TGTGCCAGCAGTTCCGGACTAGCGGGGGACAGAGAAGAGACCCAGTACTTC. The chain couples TRBV28 to TRBJ2-5; 13 nucleotides agree with TRBD2. The CDR3 has 17 residues. J gave up 3 bases and V 4 bases, and 8 bases lay outside the gene matches. The germline gives CDR1 MDHEN, CDR2 SYDVKM.

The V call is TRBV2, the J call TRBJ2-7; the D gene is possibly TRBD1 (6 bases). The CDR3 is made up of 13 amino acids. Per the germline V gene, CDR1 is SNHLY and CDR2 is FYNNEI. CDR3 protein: CAESQGPTYEQYF. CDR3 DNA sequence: TGTGCAGAAAGTCAGGGGCCTACCTACGAGCAGTACTTC.

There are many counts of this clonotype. The CDR3 bases are TGCGCCAGCAGCCAAGAGTCGGGCCGGCAGCTATACGAGCAGTACTTC. Its protein is CASSQESGRQLYEQYF. The rearrangement links TRBV4-1 to TRBJ2-7, with D uncertain. There are 16 residues in the CDR3. Germline V gene lookup returns CDR1 MGHRA and CDR2 YSYEKL. Trimming removed 0 bases from V and 4 bases from J, with 16 bases in between.

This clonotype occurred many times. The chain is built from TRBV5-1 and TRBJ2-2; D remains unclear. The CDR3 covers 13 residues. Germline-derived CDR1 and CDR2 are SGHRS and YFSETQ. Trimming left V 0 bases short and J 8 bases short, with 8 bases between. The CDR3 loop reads CASSLVGRGELFF. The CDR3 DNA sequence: TGCGCCAGCAGCTTGGTCGGTCGGGGGGAGCTGTTTTTT.

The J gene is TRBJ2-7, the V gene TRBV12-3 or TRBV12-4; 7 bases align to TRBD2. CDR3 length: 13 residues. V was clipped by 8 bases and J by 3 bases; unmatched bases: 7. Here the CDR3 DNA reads TGTGCCAGCTCTGCGGGAGTCTACTACGAGCAGTACTTC. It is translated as CASSAGVYYEQYF.